The 8 T cell receptor beta chains below all came from one sample that was sequenced in a study of read filtering for tumor transcriptome and immune sequencing (dated by TCRdb to 2019 to 2021). The listed sequencing device is Illumina HiSeq 4000. Starting from around 400 ng RNA, TCR libraries were constructed with the Immunoverse kit using molecular barcoded adaptors that cover the alpha/delta and beta/gamma chains. The public reads were quality trimmed at Q25 with fastp and then assembled into clones with MiXCR by TCRdb, keeping productive beta chains. Merged by CDR3 protein, the rows form single entries marked with the most common genes and DNA. Counted in this sample were about 58,000 distinct CDR3 sequences; more than 9% of them appeared once. 16% of the sample lies in the top ten. The source material was a population of CD138-negative cells sorted from bone marrow. The cell subset or site label of this sample denotes: bone marrow mononuclear cells depleted of CD138+ plasma/myeloma cells by negative magnetic selection. The receptor set was obtained from a donor at least 40 years old with multiple myeloma.

The sample holds many counts of this clonotype. This chain connects TRBV6-1 to TRBJ2-7; D gene ambiguous. Looked up from germline, CDR1 is MNHNS and CDR2 is SASEGT. Trimming took 8 bases from V and 0 from J, leaving 14 bases between them. This CDR3 spans 14 amino acids. The CDR3 loop is CASGLQSFSYEQYF. The CDR3 nucleotides read TGTGCCAGCGGTCTACAGTCCTTCTCCTACGAGCAGTACTTC.

This clonotype came up many times. The chain is built from TRBV29-1 and TRBJ2-1, with 7 bases fitting TRBD2. The germline CDR1 and CDR2 sequences are SQVTM and ANQGSEA. The CDR3 is made up of 15 amino acids. The trim removed 3 bases at V and 4 bases at J, leaving 9 bases unmatched. The DNA of the CDR3 is TGCAGCGTTGATCCCACGGGGGGATCGTACAATGAGCAGTTCTTC. Protein sequence: CSVDPTGGSYNEQFF.

This clonotype was picked up a small number of times. The chain is built from TRBV21-1 and TRBJ2-7; the listed D gene, TRBD1, was not tested against the DNA. TRBV21-1 is termed a pseudogene. This CDR3 region has 14 residues. This chain's CDR3 is CASSRPRDGYEQYF. In DNA form, the CDR3 reads TGTGCCAGCAGCAGACCCCGGGACGGATACGAGCAGTACTTC.

This clonotype came up many times. The chain carries TRBV6-4 and TRBJ2-3, with D unresolved. Germline CDR1 is MRHNA and CDR2 is SNTAGT. The CDR3 consists of 14 residues. Trimming shortened V by 5 bases and J by 5 bases, and 14 bases separated the two germline ends. As DNA, the CDR3 is TGTGCCAGCAGTACCGGCCGTCGAGGAGATACGCAGTATTTT. It translates to CASSTGRRGDTQYF.

This clonotype has a count of ten or more. The J gene is TRBJ2-1, the V gene TRBV20-1, with 9 bases that match TRBD2. Germline V lookup: CDR1 DFQATT, CDR2 SNEGSKA (reference sequence). CDR3 length: 14 amino acids. V dropped 1 base and J dropped 6; count of bases not matched to a gene: 4. In nucleotides, the CDR3 is TGCAGTGCTAGAGGTCTAGCGGGGAGCAATGAGCAGTTCTTC. This sequence encodes CSARGLAGSNEQFF.

This clonotype was counted only a few times. CDR3 in DNA: TGCGCCAGCAGCGTGAGATCCGGGACTAGCGGTGGAGAGACCCAGTACTTC. It codes for CASSVRSGTSGGETQYF. The chain carries TRBV5-1 and TRBJ2-5; 11 bases are a match to TRBD2. Germline V lookup: CDR1 SGHRS, CDR2 YFSETQ. This CDR3 is built from 17 residues. V lost 4 bases to trimming and J lost 4 bases; unmatched junction nucleotides: 12.

This clonotype was picked up many times. V and J are TRBV7-2 and TRBJ2-7, with D possibly TRBD1 on 5 matching bases. V was clipped by 5 bases and J by 2 bases, with 13 bases between them. This CDR3 spans 14 amino acids. Germline CDR1 and CDR2: SGHTA and FQGNSA. In DNA form, the CDR3 reads TGTGCCAGCAGCCCCAACAGGATTACCTACGAGCAGTACTTC. This sequence encodes CASSPNRITYEQYF.

This clonotype has at least ten counts. J is TRBJ2-3 and V is TRBV11-3, with a weak D call TRBD1 (6 bases). The germline gives CDR1 SGHNT, CDR2 YENEEA. The length of the CDR3 is 14 residues. The V end lost 5 bases, the J end lost 2 bases, and 11 bases lay between the germline ends. CDR3 bases: TGTGCCAGCAGCCAAGGACAGCCCACAGATACGCAGTATTTT. Its translation is CASSQGQPTDTQYF.